A selection of T cell receptor beta chains follows, all from one sample in a study of T cell responses to AZD1222 COVID-19 vaccine. The repertoire was sequenced with immunoSEQ multiplex PCR; TCRdb's copy has only in-frame clones and lacks some. The table includes about 150,000 clones, 90% detected once. Sequenced material: peripheral blood, taken 28 days after the second AZD1222 dose. The source of these receptors is an adult who received the AZD1222 COVID-19 vaccine. Both conserved end residues are part of each CDR3. The order of the fields is J gene, V gene, D gene, clone size, CDR3 protein, CDR3 DNA. A D gene is named only where the DNA matches it firmly. Rows give clone size only sometimes, using once, few, many, or a class for an expanded clone.

>TRBJ2-5|TRBV4-2|TRBD2|NA
CASSLGLAGAETQYF
TGTGCCAGCAGCCTTGGACTAGCGGGGGCTGAGACCCAGTACTTC
>TRBJ2-1|TRBV15|TRBD2|NA
CATSREASGGNEQFF
TGTGCCACCAGCAGAGAGGCTAGCGGGGGAAATGAGCAGTTCTTC
>TRBJ1-2|TRBV6-5|TRBD1|NA
CASTPDRANYGYTF
TGTGCCAGCACCCCGGACAGGGCTAACTATGGCTACACCTTC
>TRBJ2-1|TRBV4-1|TRBD2|NA
CASSLILAANEQFF
TGCGCCAGCAGCCTTATACTAGCGGCCAATGAGCAGTTCTTC
>TRBJ2-7|TRBV5-4|NA|NA
CASSLNRAVGEQYF
TGTGCCAGCAGCTTAAACAGGGCAGTGGGCGAGCAGTACTTC
>TRBJ1-2|TRBV7-9|NA|NA
CASSPGTENYGYTF
TGTGCCAGCAGCCCAGGAACCGAGAACTATGGCTACACCTTC
>TRBJ2-7|TRBV25-1|NA|NA
CASSARLYEQYF
TGTGCCAGCAGTGCACGGCTCTACGAGCAGTACTTC
>TRBJ2-1|TRBV27|TRBD2|NA
CASSFRTSGRALTYNEQFF
TGTGCCAGCAGTTTCCGAACTAGCGGGAGGGCCCTAACCTACAATGAGCAGTTCTTC
>TRBJ2-7|TRBV27|NA|NA
CASSYRASYEQYF
TGTGCCAGCAGTTATCGGGCGTCCTACGAGCAGTACTTC
>TRBJ2-1|TRBV18|NA|NA
CASSPVGYNEQFF
TGTGCCAGCTCACCAGTCGGCTACAATGAGCAGTTCTTC
>TRBJ1-1|TRBV4-1|TRBD1|NA
CASSQRDRTMNTEAFF
TGCGCCAGCAGCCAAAGGGACAGGACCATGAACACTGAAGCTTTCTTT
>TRBJ2-1|TRBV28|TRBD1|NA
CASSLLGQGYNEQFF
TGTGCCAGCAGTTTGCTGGGACAGGGGTACAATGAGCAGTTCTTC
>TRBJ1-1|TRBV6-5|NA|NA
CASRNLVTADTEAFF
TGTGCCAGCAGGAACCTCGTGACAGCAGACACTGAAGCTTTCTTT
>TRBJ2-5|TRBV5-1|TRBD1|NA
CASSFGQGGETQYF
TGCGCCAGCAGCTTCGGACAGGGTGGGGAGACCCAGTACTTC
>TRBJ1-1|TRBV6-5|NA|NA
CASTRTLNTEAFF
TGTGCCAGCACTCGGACTCTGAACACTGAAGCTTTCTTT
>TRBJ1-5|TRBV6-1|TRBD1|NA
CASSDGTDYSNQPQHF
TGTGCCAGCAGTGACGGGACAGATTATAGCAATCAGCCCCAGCATTTT
>TRBJ1-2|TRBV6-5|NA|NA
CASRAANYGYTF
TGTGCCAGCAGGGCGGCTAACTATGGCTACACCTTC
>TRBJ2-7|TRBV6-1|NA|NA
CASSDGTLVAYEQYF
TGTGCCAGCAGTGACGGGACCCTTGTAGCCTACGAGCAGTACTTC
>TRBJ1-1|TRBV20-1|NA|few
CSAWGGKAFF
TGCAGTGCGTGGGGGGGAAAAGCTTTCTTT
>TRBJ1-5|TRBV28|NA|NA
CASGYQPQHF
TGTGCCAGCGGGTATCAGCCCCAGCATTTT
>TRBJ2-3|TRBV9|NA|NA
CASSVAGPTDTQYF
TGTGCCAGCAGCGTAGCGGGGCCCACAGATACGCAGTATTTT
>TRBJ2-2|TRBV7-3|TRBD2|few
CASSAGLVVNTGELFF
TGTGCCAGCAGCGCGGGACTAGTGGTTAACACCGGGGAGCTGTTTTTT
>TRBJ1-4|TRBV18|NA|NA
CASSPGQLNEKLFF
TGTGCCAGCTCACCAGGACAGCTTAATGAAAAACTGTTTTTT
>TRBJ2-3|TRBV27|TRBD2|NA
CASSRRPSGSTDTQYF
TGTGCCAGCAGCCGACGCCCTAGCGGGAGTACAGATACGCAGTATTTT
>TRBJ2-1|TRBV24-1|NA|NA
CATGGPAHNEQFF
TGTGCCACCGGGGGCCCAGCCCACAATGAGCAGTTCTTC
>TRBJ2-7|TRBV28|TRBD2|NA
CASSFGGGGSYEQYF
TGTGCCAGCAGTTTTGGGGGGGGAGGGAGCTACGAGCAGTACTTC
>TRBJ2-1|TRBV4-1|TRBD2|NA
CASSPGPGTSEYNEQFF
TGCGCCAGCAGCCCCGGCCCCGGGACTAGCGAGTACAATGAGCAGTTCTTC
>TRBJ2-1|TRBV5-1|NA|NA
CASREGRSNNEQFF
TGCGCCAGCAGGGAGGGACGTTCTAACAATGAGCAGTTCTTC
>TRBJ1-2|TRBV20-1|TRBD1|once
CSASRGGGDGYTF
TGCAGTGCTAGTAGGGGAGGGGGCGATGGCTACACCTTC
>TRBJ2-1|TRBV19|NA|once
CASSIRTTPRHEQFF
TGTGCCAGTAGTATTCGGACTACACCGAGACATGAGCAGTTCTTC
>TRBJ1-5|TRBV5-8|NA|NA
CASSFGTLERQPQHF
TGTGCCAGCAGCTTCGGGACACTTGAACGTCAGCCCCAGCATTTT
>TRBJ2-1|TRBV19|TRBD2|NA
CASSIRPGGSSYNEQFF
TGTGCCAGTAGTATTCGCCCGGGGGGGTCATCCTACAATGAGCAGTTCTTC
>TRBJ2-4|TRBV5-4|NA|NA
CASSLEGRKAKNIQYF
TGTGCCAGCAGCTTGGAAGGCAGGAAAGCCAAAAACATTCAGTACTTC
>TRBJ1-2|TRBV27|NA|NA
CASSLAGMGSYGYTF
TGTGCCAGCAGTTTAGCAGGGATGGGGTCCTATGGCTACACCTTC
>TRBJ1-1|TRBV2|NA|NA
CASSESENTEAFF
TGTGCCAGCAGTGAATCTGAGAACACTGAAGCTTTCTTT
>TRBJ1-5|TRBV28|NA|NA
CAGTHGSLRRGYSNQPQHF
TGTGCCGGCACTCACGGATCCCTCCGTCGAGGTTATAGCAATCAGCCCCAGCATTTT
>TRBJ1-4|TRBV7-9|NA|once
CASTLPGAQGKLFF
TGTGCCAGCACTCTCCCAGGGGCGCAAGGAAAACTGTTTTTT
>TRBJ1-2|TRBV7-9|NA|NA
CASSPLSSDGYTF
TGTGCCAGCAGCCCCCTTTCCTCGGATGGCTACACCTTC
>TRBJ2-2|TRBV9|NA|NA
CASSVDVRDRLSTGELFF
TGTGCCAGCAGCGTAGATGTTAGAGACAGATTGAGCACCGGGGAGCTGTTTTTT
>TRBJ1-2|TRBV2|TRBD1|NA
CASRDRGLYGYTF
TGTGCCAGCAGGGACAGGGGGCTCTATGGCTACACCTTC
>TRBJ1-2|TRBV4-1|NA|NA
CASSQVAGGAYGYTF
TGCGCCAGCAGCCAAGTGGCGGGGGGCGCGTATGGCTACACCTTC
>TRBJ1-5|TRBV19|NA|once
CASTQGRGQPQHF
TGTGCCAGTACGCAGGGGCGCGGGCAGCCCCAGCATTTT
>TRBJ1-2|TRBV7-2|NA|NA
CASSPRTGRGYTF
TGTGCCAGCAGCCCCCGGACTGGGAGAGGCTACACCTTC
>TRBJ1-5|TRBV12-3/TRBV12-4|NA|NA
CASSPRNNQPQHF
TGTGCCAGCAGTCCTCGAAACAATCAGCCCCAGCATTTT
>TRBJ1-2|TRBV6-5|NA|once
CASSYTGNYGYTF
TGTGCCAGCAGTTACACAGGGAACTATGGCTACACCTTC